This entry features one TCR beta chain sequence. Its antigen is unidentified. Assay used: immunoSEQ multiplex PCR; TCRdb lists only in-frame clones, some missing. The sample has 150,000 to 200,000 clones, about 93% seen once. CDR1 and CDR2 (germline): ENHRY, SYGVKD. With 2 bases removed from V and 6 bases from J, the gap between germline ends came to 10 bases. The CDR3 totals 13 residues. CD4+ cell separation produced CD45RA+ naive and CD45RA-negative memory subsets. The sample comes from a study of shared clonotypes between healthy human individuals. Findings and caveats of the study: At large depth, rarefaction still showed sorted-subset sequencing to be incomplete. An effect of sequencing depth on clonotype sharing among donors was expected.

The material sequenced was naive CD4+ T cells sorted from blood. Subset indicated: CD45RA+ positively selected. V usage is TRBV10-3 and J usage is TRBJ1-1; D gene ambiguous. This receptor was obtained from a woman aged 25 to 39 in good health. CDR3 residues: CAISEVGRAEAFF. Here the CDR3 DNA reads TGTGCCATCAGTGAGGTGGGGAGGGCTGAAGCTTTCTTT.